This entry lists 30 T cell receptor beta chains sequenced from one sample in a study of T cell responses to AZD1222 COVID-19 vaccine. Only in-frame clones appear in the TCRdb table, and some are missing; sequencing was by immunoSEQ multiplex PCR. The sample records 90,000 to 120,000 clones, around 94% being singletons. The sequences come from peripheral blood, collected on day 0 of AZD1222 vaccination. All receptors come from an adult in good health.

The gene calls are TRBV2 and TRBJ2-3; possibly TRBD2 for D (5 bases). From germline, CDR1 is SNHLY and CDR2 FYNNEI. Trimming stripped 10 bases from V and 3 bases from J, with 26 bases between. The CDR3 is 17 residues long. The CDR3 DNA reads as TGTGCCATCTCGAGGGAAGGGAGCATTGGGCCAACAGATACGCAGTATTTT. It specifies CAISREGSIGPTDTQYF.

V is TRBV15 and J is TRBJ1-1, with 11 bases aligning to TRBD1. The V gene end was trimmed by 3 bases and the J gene end by 4 bases; junction bases not matched to a gene: 4. This CDR3 comprises 15 residues. The V gene's germline CDR1 is LNHNV and CDR2 YYDKDF (reference sequence). The CDR3 spells CATSRDRGLRTEAFF. In DNA, the CDR3 is TGTGCCACCAGCAGGGACAGGGGGCTGCGCACTGAAGCTTTCTTT.

This clone was seen more than once but under ten times. The chain carries TRBV9 and TRBJ2-2; 8 bases match TRBD1. Germline assignment: CDR1 SGDLS and CDR2 YYNGEE. The CDR3 has 15 residues. V was pared by 4 bases and J by 5 bases, with 7 bases of the junction left unmatched. The CDR3, as DNA: TGTGCCAGCAGCCTGACAGGGGACGGTACCGGGGAGCTGTTTTTT. Encoded protein: CASSLTGDGTGELFF.

The genes are TRBV28 and TRBJ2-7, with D perhaps matching TRBD1 (6 bases). The CDR3 runs 15 residues. Germline values: CDR1 MDHEN, CDR2 SYDVKM. Trimming took off 6 bases at V and 2 bases at J, with 17 bases between the two ends. This CDR3 is CASRDPGHHAYEQYF. The CDR3 region has the DNA TGTGCCAGCAGGGACCCGGGACACCATGCCTACGAGCAGTACTTC. Variable domain in full (rest from reference TRBV28 and TRBJ2-7): DVKVTQSSRYLVKRTGEKVFLECVQDMDHENMFWYRQDPGLGLRLIYFSYDVKMKEKGDIPEGYSVSREKKERFSLILESASTNQTSMYLCASRDPGHHAYEQYFGPGTRLTVT.

The V gene is TRBV3-1 (or the pseudogene TRBV3-2), the J gene TRBJ2-2; D is ambiguous. Trimming removed 4 bases at V and 4 bases at J, with 7 bases between. The CDR3 has 13 amino acids. Germline V lookup: CDR1 LGHDT, CDR2 YNNKEL (reference sequence). The CDR3 is CASSLRVTGELFF. The CDR3 DNA sequence: TGTGCCAGCAGCCTCCGGGTCACCGGGGAGCTGTTTTTT.

The rearrangement uses TRBV7-9 and TRBJ2-7, with 13 bases aligning to TRBD2. CDR3 size: 19 residues. V gave up 1 base and J gave up 4 bases; unmatched junction bases: 13. CDR1 is SEHNR, CDR2 FQNEAQ, per germline (reference sequence). The CDR3 sequence is CASSLGSFVTSGREYEQYF. As DNA, the CDR3 is TGTGCCAGCAGCTTAGGTTCCTTCGTCACTAGCGGGAGGGAGTACGAGCAGTACTTC.

The gene calls are TRBV7-2 and TRBJ2-1, with 8 bases aligning to TRBD2. Germline V gene lookup returns CDR1 SGHTA and CDR2 FQGNSA. J was trimmed by 9 bases and V by 8 bases; bases with no gene match: 12. This CDR3 contains 14 residues. The CDR3: CASPGAGRASEQFF. The CDR3 nucleotides read TGTGCCAGCCCAGGTGCCGGGAGGGCGAGTGAGCAGTTCTTC.

The J gene is TRBJ1-5, the V gene TRBV25-1; D call uncertain. V was clipped by 3 bases and J by 0 bases, with 9 bases between them. The CDR3 is 15 residues long. The germline V gene has CDR1 MGHDK and CDR2 SYGVNS. The CDR3 loop is CASSEGSYSNQPQHF. In nucleotides, the CDR3 is TGTGCCAGCAGTGAGGGGTCCTATAGCAATCAGCCCCAGCATTTT.

The table lists this clone with a count of one. CDR3 amino acids: CASSPQGVRQPQHF. The DNA for the CDR3 is TGTGCCAGTAGCCCGCAAGGGGTCAGACAGCCCCAGCATTTT. The chain couples TRBV19 to TRBJ1-5; maybe TRBD1 (5 bases). The CDR3 contains 14 residues. V was pared by 6 bases and J by 7 bases, with 16 bases between. Per the germline V gene, CDR1 is LNHDA and CDR2 is SQIVND (reference sequence).

The chain has TRBV7-2 and TRBJ1-4; D is ambiguous. Trimming pared 3 bases from V and 5 bases from J, leaving 7 bases between. Germline V gene sequence: CDR1 SGHTA, CDR2 FQGNSA. This CDR3 is built from 13 residues. The DNA of the CDR3 is TGTGCCAGCAGCTTTCGCGGAAATGAAAAACTGTTTTTT. Encoded protein: CASSFRGNEKLFF.

The chain joins TRBV6-5 to TRBJ1-1; D uncertain. The V end lost 6 bases, the J end lost 7 bases, and 12 bases lay between the germline ends. CDR1 MNHEY and CDR2 SVGAGI come from the germline V gene. The CDR3 has 12 amino acids. The CDR3 region has the DNA TGTGCCAGCAGCGAGTGGGGAATTGAAGCTTTCTTT. As protein: CASSEWGIEAFF.

In nucleotides, the CDR3 is TGTGCCAGCAGCCCGGGAGGGCCTGAAGCTTTCTTT. It specifies CASSPGGPEAFF. The genes are TRBV5-4 and TRBJ1-1, with D hard to call. The CDR3 consists of 12 residues. V was shortened by 4 bases and J by 6 bases, with 10 bases between the two germline ends. Germline V lookup: CDR1 SGHNT, CDR2 YYREEE (reference sequence). Combining the CDR3 with reference TRBV5-4 and TRBJ1-1 gives the whole variable domain ETGVTQSPTHLIKTRGQQVTLRCSSQSGHNTVSWYQQALGQGPQFIFQYYREEENGRGNFPPRFSGLQFPNYSSELNVNALELDDSALYLCASSPGGPEAFFGQGTRLTVV.

This clone was counted a few times. The CDR3 DNA follows: TGTGCCAGTACCTTTGCGGAGACCCAGTACTTC. This sequence encodes CASTFAETQYF. The chain is built from TRBV19 and TRBJ2-5; the D is unclear. The CDR3 extends over 11 amino acids. V was clipped by 7 bases and J by 5 bases, with 8 bases between them. CDR1 LNHDA and CDR2 SQIVND come from the germline V gene (reference sequence). Drawing the rest from reference TRBV19 and TRBJ2-5, the complete variable domain is DGGITQSPKYLFRKEGQNVTLSCEQNLNHDAMYWYRQDPGQGLRLIYYSQIVNDFQKGDIAEGYSVSREKKESFPLTVTSAQKNPTAFYLCASTFAETQYFGPGTRLLVL.

The V and J genes are TRBV19 and TRBJ1-2; a weak D match, TRBD1 (6 bases). V gave up 6 bases and J gave up 4 bases, with 18 bases separating them. Germline lookup yields CDR1 LNHDA and CDR2 SQIVND (reference sequence). The CDR3 extends over 15 amino acids. CDR3 in amino acids: CASSSPTWTVYGYTF. CDR3 coding DNA: TGTGCCAGTAGCTCACCGACCTGGACAGTCTATGGCTACACCTTC.

This rearrangement joins TRBV19 to TRBJ1-1, with a possible D match to TRBD1 (5 bases). Germline V gene sequence: CDR1 LNHDA, CDR2 SQIVND (reference sequence). The CDR3 has 14 residues. Trimming pared 5 bases from V and 0 bases from J, leaving 10 bases between. In DNA, the CDR3 is TGTGCCAGTAGTCCCGACAGCCTGAACACTGAAGCTTTCTTT. As protein: CASSPDSLNTEAFF.

The chain employs TRBV18 and TRBJ2-7; perhaps TRBD1 as D (5 bases). The CDR3 runs 14 residues. The germline V gene encodes CDR1 KGHSH and CDR2 LQKENI. Trimming removed 3 bases from V and 1 base from J, with 10 bases in between. CDR3 in DNA: TGTGCCAGCTCACCGTCCGGACAATCCTACGAGCAGTACTTC. The encoded protein is CASSPSGQSYEQYF.

V is TRBV18 and J is TRBJ2-6, with 12 positions matching TRBD1. The CDR3 has 18 amino acids. The germline CDR1 and CDR2 sequences are KGHSH and LQKENI. With V trimmed by 3 bases and J by 2 bases, 5 bases remained unmatched. The CDR3 reads CASSPGTGGPPGANVLTF. The DNA for the CDR3 is TGTGCCAGCTCACCTGGGACAGGGGGCCCCCCTGGGGCCAACGTCCTGACTTTC.

This clone was seen just once. The V gene is TRBV19, the J gene TRBJ1-5; possible D gene TRBD1, 5 bases. Trimming pared 3 bases from V and 5 bases from J, leaving 8 bases between. CDR3 size: 13 residues. Germline V CDR1 and CDR2: LNHDA, SQIVND (reference sequence). CDR3 residues: CASSIARDQPQHF. As DNA, the CDR3 is TGTGCCAGTAGTATCGCCAGGGATCAGCCCCAGCATTTT.

The CDR3 DNA reads TGTGCCAGCTCACACCGGAGGCCGAACACCGGGGAGCTGTTTTTT. Translated, it gives CASSHRRPNTGELFF. The V call is TRBV18, the J call TRBJ2-2; weak D call: TRBD2 (5 bases). The length of the CDR3 is 15 residues. Looked up from germline, CDR1 is KGHSH and CDR2 is LQKENI. V lost 4 bases to trimming and J lost 0 bases, with 9 bases between them.

The chain joins TRBV27 to TRBJ2-1; TRBD2 matches at 8 bases. Germline V lookup: CDR1 MNHEY, CDR2 SMNVEV (reference sequence). This CDR3 is built from 16 residues. The V gene end was trimmed by 5 bases and the J gene end by 6 bases; junction bases not matched to a gene: 12. CDR3 sequence: CASSTQWTSQSNEQFF. In nucleotides, the CDR3 is TGTGCCAGCAGTACACAATGGACTAGCCAATCCAATGAGCAGTTCTTC.

This clone appeared once. The V call is TRBV15, the J call TRBJ1-5; D not resolved. Germline assignment: CDR1 LNHNV and CDR2 YYDKDF (reference sequence). V was trimmed by 5 bases and J by 3 bases, leaving 8 bases between them. This CDR3 is built from 13 residues. The CDR3 sequence: CATSLRFNQPQHF. CDR3 in DNA: TGTGCCACCAGCCTGCGGTTCAATCAGCCCCAGCATTTT.

The CDR3 loop reads CSVGGATNTGELFF. The CDR3 DNA sequence: TGCAGCGTTGGCGGGGCCACGAACACCGGGGAGCTGTTTTTT. This chain connects TRBV29-1 to TRBJ2-2; tentative D call: TRBD2 (6 bases). Germline CDR1 SQVTM, CDR2 ANQGSEA. V was cut by 4 bases and J by 0 bases, with 9 bases left in between. The CDR3 sequence is 14 residues long.

The CDR3 sequence: CASSASGGAFYEQFF. The CDR3 DNA sequence: TGTGCCAGCAGCGCTAGCGGGGGGGCTTTCTATGAGCAGTTCTTC. The rearrangement joins TRBV9 to TRBJ2-1, with 12 bases lining up with TRBD2. Germline trimming cut 3 bases from V and 8 bases from J; bases unmatched to any gene: 6. The CDR3 loop spans 15 amino acids. Germline V gene sequence: CDR1 SGDLS, CDR2 YYNGEE. The complete variable domain, with remaining parts taken from reference TRBV9 and TRBJ2-1, reads DSGVTQTPKHLITATGQRVTLRCSPRSGDLSVYWYQQSLDQGLQFLIQYYNGEERAKGNILERFSAQQFPDLHSELNLSSLELGDSALYFCASSASGGAFYEQFFGPGTRLTVL.

The gene calls are TRBV4-1 and TRBJ1-6; D is ambiguous. Looked up from germline, CDR1 is MGHRA and CDR2 is YSYEKL. This CDR3 contains 16 residues. V lost 4 bases to trimming and J lost 3 bases, with 13 bases between them. In nucleotides, the CDR3 is TGCGCCAGCAGCCCAGAAGGGTCCCACTATAATTCACCCCTCCACTTT. Amino acids: CASSPEGSHYNSPLHF.

The chain has TRBV20-1 and TRBJ2-1, with D unclear. Germline V gives CDR1 DFQATT, CDR2 SNEGSKA (reference sequence). With 1 base removed from V and 8 bases from J, the gap between germline ends came to 6 bases. The CDR3 runs 11 residues. CDR3 residues: CSARVGYEQFF. DNA of the CDR3: TGCAGTGCTAGAGTGGGGTATGAGCAGTTCTTC.

The CDR3 protein is CASSSLRDSISSYGYTF. The DNA of the CDR3 is TGTGCCAGCAGTTCACTCCGGGACAGTATTAGCTCCTATGGCTACACCTTC. The chain is built from TRBV28 and TRBJ1-2; TRBD1 matches 7 bases. The CDR3 contains 17 residues. CDR1 and CDR2 (germline): MDHEN, SYDVKM. Trimming cost V 4 bases and J 4 bases; bases outside gene matches: 15.

This chain links TRBV30 with TRBJ1-1, with D possibly TRBD1 on 5 matching bases. Germline V CDR1 and CDR2: GTSNPN, SVGIG (reference sequence). Between the trimmed V and J ends, which lost 4 bases and 0 bases, there was a span of 9 bases. This CDR3 is built from 13 residues. CDR3 residues: CAWTPGLNTEAFF. In DNA, the CDR3 is TGTGCCTGGACCCCGGGACTGAACACTGAAGCTTTCTTT.

The chain uses TRBV19 and TRBJ2-7; 11 nucleotides match TRBD2. Germline CDR1 is LNHDA and CDR2 is SQIVND (reference sequence). J gave up 4 bases and V 3 bases, and 5 bases lay outside the gene matches. There are 15 residues in the CDR3. The CDR3 bases are TGTGCCAGTAGTATTGGTGTAGCGGGGGGGTACGAGCAGTACTTC. This encodes CASSIGVAGGYEQYF.

The V call is TRBV7-8, the J call TRBJ2-7, with 7 bases that match TRBD1. With 6 bases clipped from V and 0 bases from J, the junction kept 8 bases outside the gene matches. In germline, CDR1 is SGHVS, CDR2 FQNEAQ. The CDR3 spans 15 residues. The CDR3 region is CASSQFRDSSYEQYF. CDR3 nucleotide sequence: TGTGCCAGCAGTCAGTTTCGGGACAGCTCCTACGAGCAGTACTTC.

This clone was detected once. The chain is built from TRBV7-9 and TRBJ1-1; no definite D call. CDR3 length: 13 residues. The germline V gene encodes CDR1 SEHNR and CDR2 FQNEAQ (reference sequence). Trimming removed 5 bases at V and 0 bases at J, with 7 bases between. In DNA form, the CDR3 reads TGTGCCAGCAGCCTATCAGTGAACACTGAAGCTTTCTTT. Translating it yields CASSLSVNTEAFF.